The 19 T cell receptor beta chains below all came from one sample that was sequenced in a study of T cells in Graves' hyperthyroidism and ophthalmopathy. It was RNA transcripts that yielded the amplified TCR beta CDR3 regions. When the TCR CDR3 underwent first-round RT-PCR, the HTBI primer set was used. TCRdb fed the multiplex PCR reads into MiXCR, producing one record per CDR3 protein. This sample has about 400,000 distinct CDR3 sequences; 15% occur once, and the top ten carry 32%. Sequences were obtained from blood. Every receptor here comes from a woman in her 30s with Graves' hyperthyroidism.

This clonotype was observed at least ten times. The chain recombines TRBV3-1 with TRBJ1-1, with D unclear. Germline lookup yields CDR1 LGHDT and CDR2 YNNKEL (reference sequence). This CDR3 spans 14 amino acids. The ends were cut back, 2 bases at V and 1 base at J, with 8 bases in the middle. In DNA, the CDR3 is TGTGCCAGCAGCCAAAGGACGGGGAACACTGAAGCTTTCTTT. Its translation: CASSQRTGNTEAFF.

This clonotype was observed a few times. The chain links TRBV4-1 to TRBJ2-5; D is possibly TRBD1 (6 bases). The V gene lost 1 base and the J gene lost 5 bases, with 17 bases spanning the gap. The CDR3 is 16 amino acids. Germline-derived CDR1 and CDR2 are MGHRA and YSYEKL. The CDR3 protein is CASSQGPSWQGETQYF. The CDR3 nucleotides are TGCGCCAGCAGCCAAGGGCCGTCGTGGCAGGGGGAGACCCAGTACTTC.

This chain joins TRBV20-1 and TRBJ2-3; D not resolved. Trimming cost V 7 bases and J 3 bases, with 8 bases left between them. CDR3 size: 11 residues. The germline gives CDR1 DFQATT, CDR2 SNEGSKA (reference sequence). This CDR3 reads CSVGWTDTQYF. The CDR3 coding sequence is TGCAGTGTTGGCTGGACAGATACGCAGTATTTT.

The genes are TRBV29-1 and TRBJ2-6; D may be TRBD2 (5 bases). The germline V gene has CDR1 SQVTM and CDR2 ANQGSEA. The CDR3 length is 15 residues. The V end lost 3 bases, the J end lost 2 bases, and 11 bases lay between the germline ends. The CDR3 sequence: CSVDPLGAGANVLTF. DNA of the CDR3: TGCAGCGTTGACCCTCTCGGGGCTGGGGCCAACGTCCTGACTTTC.

This clonotype came up many times. J is TRBJ1-4 and V is TRBV6-2 or TRBV6-3; TRBD1 is a possible D gene (6 bases). Trimming pared 2 bases from V and 3 bases from J, leaving 10 bases between. The V gene's germline CDR1 is MNHEY and CDR2 SVGEGT. CDR3 size: 15 residues. DNA for the CDR3: TGTGCCAGCAGTTACCGGGGGGCAGCTAATGAAAAACTGTTTTTT. Its protein is CASSYRGAANEKLFF.

This clonotype has a count of ten or more. This chain joins TRBV5-1 and TRBJ2-3; 8 bases align to TRBD1. This CDR3 region has 16 residues. Looked up from germline, CDR1 is SGHRS and CDR2 is YFSETQ. J lost 0 bases, V lost 2 bases, and 5 bases had no gene match. DNA for the CDR3: TGCGCCAGCAGCTTACAGGGGGGATCTAGCACAGATACGCAGTATTTT. Translating gives CASSLQGGSSTDTQYF.

This clonotype was seen a handful of times. V and J are TRBV2 and TRBJ2-3; D may be TRBD1 (5 bases). Trimming removed 3 bases at V and 1 base at J, with 8 bases between. CDR1 is SNHLY and CDR2 is FYNNEI in the germline V gene. The CDR3 runs to 14 residues. CDR3: CASSDRARTDTQYF. The CDR3 nucleotides are TGTGCCAGCAGTGACAGGGCGCGCACAGATACGCAGTATTTT.

This clonotype was counted between two and nine times. V gene TRBV5-8 combines with J gene TRBJ2-1, with D possibly TRBD1 on 6 matching bases. Trimming removed 4 bases from V and 7 bases from J, with 18 bases in between. The CDR3 has 15 residues. Germline assignment: CDR1 SGHTS and CDR2 YDEGEE. The CDR3 protein is CASSGGGSGLNEQFF. CDR3 DNA: TGTGCCAGCAGCGGGGGCGGGTCGGGTTTAAATGAGCAGTTCTTC.

This clonotype was observed a few times. The chain joins TRBV5-1 to TRBJ2-1; TRBD2 aligns across 10 bases. J gave up 9 bases and V 5 bases, and 11 bases lay outside the gene matches. The CDR3 runs 15 residues. CDR1 SGHRS and CDR2 YFSETQ come from the germline V gene. Here the CDR3 DNA reads TGCGCCAGCAGTATGGGTAGCGGGGGGATCGCTGAGCAGTTCTTC. Its protein product is CASSMGSGGIAEQFF.

The chain combines TRBV5-1 with TRBJ1-4, with no clear D. V was shortened by 3 bases and J by 7 bases, with 16 bases between the two germline ends. Germline loops: CDR1 SGHRS, CDR2 YFSETQ. The CDR3 runs to 15 residues. The CDR3 loop is CASSWMADPSEKLFF. CDR3 coding DNA: TGCGCCAGCAGCTGGATGGCCGATCCGAGTGAAAAACTGTTTTTT.

The sample holds one count of this clonotype. This chain joins TRBV4-1 and TRBJ2-1, with a tentative D call TRBD2 (6 bases). V lost 0 bases to trimming and J lost 1 base, with 16 bases between them. Germline V gene sequence: CDR1 MGHRA, CDR2 YSYEKL. This CDR3 has 18 amino acids. The CDR3 sequence: CASSQDRRESLSYNEQFF. The CDR3 DNA is TGCGCCAGCAGCCAAGATCGGAGGGAGTCCTTATCCTACAATGAGCAGTTCTTC.

V and J are TRBV28 and TRBJ2-7; D possibly matches TRBD1 or TRBD2 (6 bases each). The CDR3 sequence is 13 residues long. The V gene lost 1 base and the J gene lost 5 bases, with 9 bases spanning the gap. Germline-derived CDR1 and CDR2 are MDHEN and SYDVKM. The CDR3 coding sequence is TGTGCCAGCAGTTTATCGGGGGCGCACGAGCAGTACTTC. It is translated as CASSLSGAHEQYF. The variable domain in full, completed from reference TRBV28 and TRBJ2-7, reads DVKVTQSSRYLVKRTGEKVFLECVQDMDHENMFWYRQDPGLGLRLIYFSYDVKMKEKGDIPEGYSVSREKKERFSLILESASTNQTSMYLCASSLSGAHEQYFGPGTRLTVT.

This clonotype was counted many times. The chain links TRBV20-1 to TRBJ1-1; perhaps TRBD1 as D (6 bases). The ends were cut back, 6 bases at V and 10 bases at J, with 15 bases in the middle. The CDR3 length is 11 residues. Looked up from germline, CDR1 is DFQATT and CDR2 is SNEGSKA (reference sequence). The CDR3 region has the DNA TGCAGTGCCCTAGAACAGGGAACAGCTTTCTTT. Protein: CSALEQGTAFF.

This clonotype was counted many times. The genes are TRBV4-1 and TRBJ2-7; D may match TRBD1 or TRBD2 (9 bases each). V was cut by 5 bases and J by 2 bases, with 31 bases left in between. The length of the CDR3 is 20 residues. Germline V CDR1 and CDR2: MGHRA, YSYEKL. Here the CDR3 reads CASSTTPGQGSSGNPYEQYF. CDR3 bases: TGCGCCAGCAGCACAACACCGGGACAGGGCTCTAGCGGGAACCCCTACGAGCAGTACTTC.

This chain joins TRBV7-9 and TRBJ2-4; 9 bases agree with TRBD2. This CDR3 is built from 16 residues. From germline, CDR1 is SEHNR and CDR2 FQNEAQ (reference sequence). Trimming at V came to 5 bases and at J to 6 bases, leaving 11 bases not matched to a gene. CDR3 sequence (DNA): TGTGCCAGCAGCCCCAAGCGCGGGAGGGCCGGAAACATTCAGTACTTC. Its protein is CASSPKRGRAGNIQYF.

This clonotype showed up just a few times. The chain employs TRBV9 and TRBJ2-1; 8 bases line up with TRBD2. Germline V lookup: CDR1 SGDLS, CDR2 YYNGEE. The CDR3 covers 15 residues. Trimming took 0 bases from V and 3 from J; bases not matched to a gene: 2. CDR3 sequence reads: CASSVAREGYNEQFF. Written as DNA, the CDR3 is TGTGCCAGCAGCGTAGCCCGGGAGGGCTACAATGAGCAGTTCTTC.

This clonotype was seen repeatedly, ten times or more. This chain uses TRBV11-3 with TRBJ2-1; a weak D match, TRBD2 (6 bases). The CDR3 covers 16 residues. Trimming stripped 2 bases from V and 9 bases from J, with 20 bases between. Germline V gives CDR1 SGHNT, CDR2 YENEEA. The CDR3 DNA reads TGTGCCAGCAGCTTAACTAGCACGGGAGTGAACGGTGAGCAGTTCTTC. This codes for CASSLTSTGVNGEQFF.

The chain uses TRBV20-1 and TRBJ1-2; D is uncertain. Germline V gives CDR1 DFQATT, CDR2 SNEGSKA (reference sequence). The CDR3 loop spans 11 amino acids. CDR3 in amino acids: CRAHPNYGYTF. In DNA, the CDR3 is TGCAGGGCCCATCCTAACTATGGCTACACCTTC.

Many counts were recorded for this clonotype. The rearrangement uses TRBV5-6 and TRBJ2-5, with no clear D. This CDR3 contains 13 residues. Germline lookup yields CDR1 SGHDT and CDR2 YYEEEE. Trimming removed 3 bases at V and 3 bases at J, with 9 bases between. CDR3 sequence (DNA): TGTGCCAGCAGCTCCGGACCCAAAGAGACCCAGTACTTC. Its translation is CASSSGPKETQYF.